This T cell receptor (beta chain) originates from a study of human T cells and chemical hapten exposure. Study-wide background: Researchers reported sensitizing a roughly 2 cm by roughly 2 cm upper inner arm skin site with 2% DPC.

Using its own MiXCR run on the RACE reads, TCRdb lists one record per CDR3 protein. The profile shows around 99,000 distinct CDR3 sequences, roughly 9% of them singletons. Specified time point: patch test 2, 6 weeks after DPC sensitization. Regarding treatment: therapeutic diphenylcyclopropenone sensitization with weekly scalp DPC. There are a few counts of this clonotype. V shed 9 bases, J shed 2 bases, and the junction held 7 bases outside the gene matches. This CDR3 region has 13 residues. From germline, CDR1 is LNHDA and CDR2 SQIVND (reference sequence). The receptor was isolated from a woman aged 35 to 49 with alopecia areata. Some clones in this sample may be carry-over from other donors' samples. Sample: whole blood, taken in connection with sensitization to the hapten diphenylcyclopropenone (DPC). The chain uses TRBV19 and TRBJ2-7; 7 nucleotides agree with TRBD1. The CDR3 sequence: CASRDRLTYEQYF. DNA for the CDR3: TGTGCCAGCCGGGACAGACTCACCTACGAGCAGTACTTC.